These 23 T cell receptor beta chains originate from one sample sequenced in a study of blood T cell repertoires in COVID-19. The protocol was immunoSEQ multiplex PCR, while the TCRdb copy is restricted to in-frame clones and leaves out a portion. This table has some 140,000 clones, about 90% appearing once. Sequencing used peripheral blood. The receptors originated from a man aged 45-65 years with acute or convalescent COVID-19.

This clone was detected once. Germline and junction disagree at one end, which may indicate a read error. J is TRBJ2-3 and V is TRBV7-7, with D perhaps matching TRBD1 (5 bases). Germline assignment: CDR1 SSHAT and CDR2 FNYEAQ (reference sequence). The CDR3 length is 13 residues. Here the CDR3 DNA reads TGTGCTAGCAGCTTGGGGCTTGTAGATACGCAGTATTTT. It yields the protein CASSLGLVDTQYF.

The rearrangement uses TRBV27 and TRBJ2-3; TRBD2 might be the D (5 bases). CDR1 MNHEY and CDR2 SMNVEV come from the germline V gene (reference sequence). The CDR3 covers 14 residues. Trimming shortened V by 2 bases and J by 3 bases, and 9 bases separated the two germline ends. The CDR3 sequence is CASSLTRDTDTQYF. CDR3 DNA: TGTGCCAGCAGTTTAACCCGGGATACAGATACGCAGTATTTT.

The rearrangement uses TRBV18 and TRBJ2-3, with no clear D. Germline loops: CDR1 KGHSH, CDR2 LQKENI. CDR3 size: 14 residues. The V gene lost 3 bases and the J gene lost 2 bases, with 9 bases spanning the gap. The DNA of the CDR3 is TGTGCCAGCTCACCGGGCAGGTCCACAGATACGCAGTATTTT. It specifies CASSPGRSTDTQYF. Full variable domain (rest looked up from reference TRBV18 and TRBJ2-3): NAGVMQNPRHLVRRRGQEARLRCSPMKGHSHVYWYRQLPEEGLKFMVYLQKENIIDESGMPKERFSAEFPKEGPSILRIQQVVRGDSAAYFCASSPGRSTDTQYFGPGTRLTVL.

The CDR3 sequence is CASRVRRQGIYNEQFF. CDR3 in DNA: TGTGCCAGCAGGGTCCGCCGACAGGGGATCTACAATGAGCAGTTCTTC. The chain joins TRBV2 to TRBJ2-1; 8 nucleotides agree with TRBD1. Trimming at V came to 6 bases and at J to 3 bases, leaving 10 bases not matched to a gene. The germline V gene has CDR1 SNHLY and CDR2 FYNNEI. The CDR3 runs to 16 residues.

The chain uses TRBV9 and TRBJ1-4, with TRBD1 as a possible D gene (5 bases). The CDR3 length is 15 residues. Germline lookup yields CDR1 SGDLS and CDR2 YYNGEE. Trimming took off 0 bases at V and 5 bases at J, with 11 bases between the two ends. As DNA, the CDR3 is TGTGCCAGCAGCGTAGCTTTACAGGAAAATGAAAAACTGTTTTTT. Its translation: CASSVALQENEKLFF.

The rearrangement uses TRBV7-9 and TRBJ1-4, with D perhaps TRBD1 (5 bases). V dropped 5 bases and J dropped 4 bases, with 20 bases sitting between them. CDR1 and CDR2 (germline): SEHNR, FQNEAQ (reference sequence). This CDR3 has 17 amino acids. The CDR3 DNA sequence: TGTGCCAGCAGCCGGGCGCGGGGGGACTCCTTTAATGAAAAACTGTTTTTT. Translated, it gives CASSRARGDSFNEKLFF.

CDR3 sequence (DNA): TGTGCCTGGAGTGACGCAAGCAATAGCAATCAGCCCCAGCATTTT. Its protein is CAWSDASNSNQPQHF. The chain recombines TRBV30 with TRBJ1-5; no clear D. The CDR3 loop spans 15 amino acids. V was clipped by 1 base and J by 0 bases, with 10 bases between them. Looked up from germline, CDR1 is GTSNPN and CDR2 is SVGIG (reference sequence).

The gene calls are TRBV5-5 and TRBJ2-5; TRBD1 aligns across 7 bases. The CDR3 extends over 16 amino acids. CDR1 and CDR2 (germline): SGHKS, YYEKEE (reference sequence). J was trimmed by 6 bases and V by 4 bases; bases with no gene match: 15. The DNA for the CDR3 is TGTGCCAGCAGCGAGAATCCGTCTAGCAGGGGGAAGACCCAGTACTTC. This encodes CASSENPSSRGKTQYF.

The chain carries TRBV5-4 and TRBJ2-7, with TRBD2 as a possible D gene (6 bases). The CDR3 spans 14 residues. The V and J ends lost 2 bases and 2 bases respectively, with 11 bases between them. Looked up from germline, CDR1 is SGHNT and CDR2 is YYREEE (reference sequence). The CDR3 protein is CASSFGGSAYEQYV. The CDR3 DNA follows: TGTGCCAGCAGCTTTGGGGGGTCCGCCTACGAGCAGTACGTC.

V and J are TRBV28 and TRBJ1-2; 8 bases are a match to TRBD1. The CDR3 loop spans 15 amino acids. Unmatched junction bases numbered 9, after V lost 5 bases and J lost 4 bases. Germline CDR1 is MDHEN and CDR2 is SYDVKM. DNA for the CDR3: TGTGCCAGCAGTCAACCAGGGGGCTGGGTCTATGGCTACACCTTC. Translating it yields CASSQPGGWVYGYTF.

Here the CDR3 reads CASSARRADILEQYF. The CDR3 bases are TGTGCCAGCAGCGCTCGTAGAGCTGACATCTTAGAGCAGTACTTC. The chain carries TRBV7-8 and TRBJ2-7; D not certain. There are 15 residues in the CDR3. V lost 5 bases to trimming and J lost 7 bases, with 21 bases between them. Germline loops: CDR1 SGHVS, CDR2 FQNEAQ. Drawing the rest from reference TRBV7-8 and TRBJ2-7, the complete variable domain is GAGVSQSPRYKVAKRGQDVALRCDPISGHVSLFWYQQALGQGPEFLTYFQNEAQLDKSGLPSDRFFAERPEGSVSTLKIQRTQQEDSAVYLCASSARRADILEQYFGPGTRLTVT.

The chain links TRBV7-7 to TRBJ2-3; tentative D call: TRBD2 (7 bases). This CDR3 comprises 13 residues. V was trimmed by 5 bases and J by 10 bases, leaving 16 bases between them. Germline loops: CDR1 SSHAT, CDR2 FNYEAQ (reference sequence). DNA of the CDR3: TGTGCCAGCAGCCCCCCGACGGGGGGCGCGCAGTATTTT. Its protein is CASSPPTGGAQYF.

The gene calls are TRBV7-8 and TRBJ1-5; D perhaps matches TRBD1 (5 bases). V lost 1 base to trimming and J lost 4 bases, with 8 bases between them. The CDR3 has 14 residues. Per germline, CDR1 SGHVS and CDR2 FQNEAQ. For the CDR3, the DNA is TGTGCCAGCAGCTTAGACAGGATAAATCAGCCCCAGCATTTT. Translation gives CASSLDRINQPQHF. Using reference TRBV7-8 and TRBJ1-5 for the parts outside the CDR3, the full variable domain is GAGVSQSPRYKVAKRGQDVALRCDPISGHVSLFWYQQALGQGPEFLTYFQNEAQLDKSGLPSDRFFAERPEGSVSTLKIQRTQQEDSAVYLCASSLDRINQPQHFGDGTRLSIL.

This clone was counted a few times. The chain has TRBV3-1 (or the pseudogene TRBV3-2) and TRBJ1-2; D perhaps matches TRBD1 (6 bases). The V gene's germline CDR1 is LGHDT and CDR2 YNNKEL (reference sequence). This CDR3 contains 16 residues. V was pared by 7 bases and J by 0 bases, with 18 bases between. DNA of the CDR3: TGTGCCAGCACCAGGGGCCAAATAAGTACTAACTATGGCTACACCTTC. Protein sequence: CASTRGQISTNYGYTF.

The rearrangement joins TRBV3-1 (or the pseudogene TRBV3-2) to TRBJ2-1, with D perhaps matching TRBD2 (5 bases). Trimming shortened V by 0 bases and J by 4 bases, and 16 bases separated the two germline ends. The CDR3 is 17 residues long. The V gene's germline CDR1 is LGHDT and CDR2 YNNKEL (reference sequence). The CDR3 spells CASSQDLGSGVYNEQFF. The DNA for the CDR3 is TGTGCCAGCAGCCAAGATTTGGGAAGCGGAGTTTACAATGAGCAGTTCTTC.

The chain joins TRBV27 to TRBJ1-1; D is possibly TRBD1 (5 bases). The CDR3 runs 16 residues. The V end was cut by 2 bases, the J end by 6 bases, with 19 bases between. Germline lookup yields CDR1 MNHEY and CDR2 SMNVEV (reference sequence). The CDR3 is CASSLTGKTVGAEAFF. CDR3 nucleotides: TGTGCCAGCAGTTTAACCGGAAAGACAGTGGGCGCTGAAGCTTTCTTT.

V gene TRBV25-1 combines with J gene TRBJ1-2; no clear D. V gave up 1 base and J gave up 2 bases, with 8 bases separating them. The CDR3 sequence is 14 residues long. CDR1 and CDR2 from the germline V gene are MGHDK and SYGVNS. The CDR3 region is CASSEFGPNYGYTF. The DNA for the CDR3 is TGTGCCAGCAGTGAATTTGGCCCCAACTATGGCTACACCTTC.

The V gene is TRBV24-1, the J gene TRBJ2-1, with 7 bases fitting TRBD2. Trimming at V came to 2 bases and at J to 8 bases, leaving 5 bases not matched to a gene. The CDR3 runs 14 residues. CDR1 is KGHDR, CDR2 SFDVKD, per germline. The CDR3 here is CATSDWGGGDEQFF. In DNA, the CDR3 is TGTGCCACCAGTGATTGGGGGGGAGGAGATGAGCAGTTCTTC.

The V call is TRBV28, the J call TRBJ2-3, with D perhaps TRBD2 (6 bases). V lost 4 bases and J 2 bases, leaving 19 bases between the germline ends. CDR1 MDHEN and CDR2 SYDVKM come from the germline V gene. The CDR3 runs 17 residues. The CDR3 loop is CASSSRGASEDTDTQYF. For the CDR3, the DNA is TGTGCCAGCAGTTCCCGGGGTGCTAGCGAGGACACAGATACGCAGTATTTT.

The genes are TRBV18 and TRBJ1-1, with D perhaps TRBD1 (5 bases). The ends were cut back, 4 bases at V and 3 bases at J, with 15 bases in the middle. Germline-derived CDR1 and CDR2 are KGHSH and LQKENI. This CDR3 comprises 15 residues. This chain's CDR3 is CASSLYTGFDTEAFF. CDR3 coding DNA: TGTGCCAGCTCACTTTATACAGGTTTCGACACTGAAGCTTTCTTT.

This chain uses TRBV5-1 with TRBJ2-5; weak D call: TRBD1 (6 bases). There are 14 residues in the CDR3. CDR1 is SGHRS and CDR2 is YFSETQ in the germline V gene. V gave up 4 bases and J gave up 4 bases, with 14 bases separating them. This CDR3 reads CASSLRTDPETQYF. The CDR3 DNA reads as TGCGCCAGCAGCCTACGGACAGATCCAGAGACCCAGTACTTC.

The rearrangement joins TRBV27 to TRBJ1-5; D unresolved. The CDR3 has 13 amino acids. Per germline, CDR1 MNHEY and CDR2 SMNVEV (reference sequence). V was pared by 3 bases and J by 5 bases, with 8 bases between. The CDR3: CASSLTFYQPQHF. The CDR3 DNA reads TGTGCCAGCAGTTTGACATTTTATCAGCCCCAGCATTTT.

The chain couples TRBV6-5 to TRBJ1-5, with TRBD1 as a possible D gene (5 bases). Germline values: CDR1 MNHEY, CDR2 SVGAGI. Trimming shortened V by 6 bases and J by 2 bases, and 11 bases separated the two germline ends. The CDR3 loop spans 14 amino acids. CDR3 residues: CASRARARNQPQHF. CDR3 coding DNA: TGTGCCAGCAGGGCCAGGGCCCGCAATCAGCCCCAGCATTTT.